Below are 30 T cell receptor beta chains sequenced from a single sample in a study of CD8+ T cells in alopecia areata. Sequencing used cDNA as its template, made by extracting RNA and reverse transcribing it. TCRdb's copy holds only in-frame clones and misses some; the assay was immunoSEQ multiplex PCR. The sample holds 150,000 to 200,000 clones, less than 70% seen once. Treatment defined: oral pan-JAK inhibitor, 5-10 mg twice daily. The sequencing here drew on CD4+ T cells sorted from blood, taken at week 4, from a patient treated with tofacitinib. These receptors all come from a human donor with alopecia areata.

The chain is built from TRBV30 and TRBJ1-2; TRBD1 agrees at 9 bases. Trimming removed 3 bases from V and 5 bases from J; junction bases left unmatched: 4. The CDR3 sequence is 13 residues long. CDR1 GTSNPN and CDR2 SVGIG come from the germline V gene (reference sequence). The CDR3 DNA is TGTGCCTGGAGGGGGGACAGGGTGTATGGCTACACCTTC. Translating it yields CAWRGDRVYGYTF.

The chain uses TRBV5-6 and TRBJ2-1, with D unresolved. Trimming left V 4 bases short and J 5 bases short, with 7 bases between. Germline V gene data show CDR1 as SGHDT and CDR2 as YYEEEE. This CDR3 is built from 12 residues. CDR3 region: CASSKLDNEQFF. The CDR3 coding sequence is TGTGCCAGCAGCAAACTCGACAATGAGCAGTTCTTC.

Remarks on this clone: The germline gene is not matched at one end of the junction; a read error may be the cause. The J gene is TRBJ2-6, the V gene TRBV4-1; D is unclear. Germline V gene sequence: CDR1 MGHRA, CDR2 YSYEKL. The length of the CDR3 is 20 residues. The CDR3 DNA reads TGCGCCAGCAGCCAAGAACAGCCACTCCCTACGGCCTCTCGGGCCAACGTCCTGACTTTC. Amino acid sequence: CASSQEQPLPTASRANVLTF.

The chain employs TRBV7-2 and TRBJ2-2; D not resolved. V lost 2 bases and J 6 bases, leaving 16 bases between the germline ends. Germline CDR1 and CDR2: SGHTA and FQGNSA. CDR3 size: 16 residues. The CDR3, as DNA: TGTGCCAGCAGCTTAAGGCGACAAGGCCAAGCCGGGGAGCTGTTTTTT. Translated: CASSLRRQGQAGELFF.

This clone appeared once. The V and J genes are TRBV15 and TRBJ2-7; D may correspond to TRBD1 or TRBD2 (6 bases each). The CDR3 has 15 residues. Germline-derived CDR1 and CDR2 are LNHNV and YYDKDF (reference sequence). V lost 3 bases, J lost 0 bases, and 12 bases lay in between. CDR3 in amino acids: CATSSQGGHSYEQYF. In nucleotides, the CDR3 is TGTGCCACCAGCAGTCAAGGGGGGCACTCCTACGAGCAGTACTTC. Together with reference TRBV15 and TRBJ2-7, the CDR3 gives the full variable domain: DAMVIQNPRYQVTQFGKPVTLSCSQTLNHNVMYWYQQKSSQAPKLLFHYYDKDFNNEADTPDNFQSRRPNTSFCFLDIRSPGLGDTAMYLCATSSQGGHSYEQYFGPGTRLTVT.

This clone was detected ten times or more. The V gene is TRBV10-3, the J gene TRBJ2-2; unclear D gene. Germline V lookup: CDR1 ENHRY, CDR2 SYGVKD. This CDR3 region has 13 residues. The V end lost 10 bases, the J end lost 0 bases, and 9 bases lay between the germline ends. The CDR3 DNA reads TGTGCCACCCAAGGACCGAACACCGGGGAGCTGTTTTTT. Translation gives CATQGPNTGELFF.

The rearrangement joins TRBV7-2 to TRBJ2-7; 7 nucleotides agree with TRBD2. The V gene end was trimmed by 3 bases and the J gene end by 0 bases; junction bases not matched to a gene: 5. Germline CDR1 reads SGHTA; CDR2 reads FQGNSA. This CDR3 region has 15 residues. The CDR3 here is CASSFTAGSSYEQYF. The CDR3 region has the DNA TGTGCCAGCAGCTTCACAGCGGGGAGCTCCTACGAGCAGTACTTC. Based on the CDR3 plus reference TRBV7-2 and TRBJ2-7, the full variable domain is GAGVSQSPSNKVTEKGKDVELRCDPISGHTALYWYRQSLGQGLEFLIYFQGNSAPDKSGLPSDRFSAERTGGSVSTLTIQRTQQEDSAVYLCASSFTAGSSYEQYFGPGTRLTVT.

The J gene is TRBJ2-3, the V gene TRBV29-1; D possibly matches TRBD1 or TRBD2 (5 bases each). Trimming pared 8 bases from V and 3 bases from J, leaving 12 bases between. This CDR3 has 12 amino acids. From germline, CDR1 is SQVTM and CDR2 ANQGSEA. The CDR3 loop reads CSFLGVTDTQYF. CDR3 nucleotides: TGCAGCTTCTTGGGGGTGACAGATACGCAGTATTTT.

The chain is built from TRBV5-1 and TRBJ1-2; 9 positions agree with TRBD1. CDR3 size: 12 residues. J gave up 8 bases and V 4 bases, and 3 bases lay outside the gene matches. Germline loops: CDR1 SGHRS, CDR2 YFSETQ. The DNA of the CDR3 is TGCGCCAGCAGCGAGACAGGGGGAGGCTACACCTTC. This encodes CASSETGGGYTF.

This sequence joins TRBV29-1 and TRBJ2-2, with 7 bases matching TRBD2. Germline V lookup: CDR1 SQVTM, CDR2 ANQGSEA. CDR3 size: 13 residues. The V segment lost 8 bases and the J segment 1 base; nucleotides outside the gene matches: 4. The CDR3 sequence is CSTREGNTGELFF. The CDR3 nucleotides read TGCAGCACCAGGGAGGGGAACACCGGGGAGCTGTTTTTT.

The chain is built from TRBV30 and TRBJ2-2; D may be TRBD1 (5 bases). Germline CDR1 is GTSNPN and CDR2 is SVGIG (reference sequence). The CDR3 has 14 amino acids. V was pared by 3 bases and J by 1 base, with 9 bases between. CDR3 sequence: CAWSSRGNTGELFF. In DNA, the CDR3 is TGTGCCTGGAGCAGTAGGGGGAACACCGGGGAGCTGTTTTTT.

Only one count was recorded for this clone. V is TRBV4-2 and J is TRBJ1-2, with a weak D call TRBD1 (5 bases). There are 13 residues in the CDR3. CDR1 LGHNA and CDR2 YNFKEQ come from the germline V gene. The V gene lost 0 bases and the J gene lost 8 bases, with 10 bases spanning the gap. CDR3: CASSQDQGRGYTF. DNA of the CDR3: TGTGCCAGCAGCCAAGATCAGGGAAGGGGCTACACCTTC.

The chain couples TRBV30 to TRBJ2-2; TRBD2 aligns across 12 bases. Germline trimming cut 3 bases from V and 0 bases from J; bases unmatched to any gene: 2. The CDR3 is 16 amino acids. In germline, CDR1 is GTSNPN, CDR2 SVGIG (reference sequence). CDR3 in amino acids: CAWSLAGGTNTGELFF. The CDR3 nucleotides read TGTGCCTGGAGCCTAGCGGGGGGGACGAACACCGGGGAGCTGTTTTTT.

The V gene is TRBV7-2, the J gene TRBJ2-5; TRBD2 matches at 12 bases. Per germline, CDR1 SGHTA and CDR2 FQGNSA. The CDR3 length is 17 residues. V lost 3 bases, J lost 0 bases, and 5 bases stayed unmatched. For the CDR3, the DNA is TGTGCCAGCAGCTTCGCTACTAGCGGGGGGTACCAAGAGACCCAGTACTTC. It encodes CASSFATSGGYQETQYF.

The CDR3 loop reads CAWATGKGQPQHF. The CDR3 DNA reads TGTGCCTGGGCCACAGGGAAAGGTCAGCCCCAGCATTTT. The chain has TRBV30 and TRBJ1-5; D might be TRBD1 (6 bases). The length of the CDR3 is 13 residues. Looked up from germline, CDR1 is GTSNPN and CDR2 is SVGIG (reference sequence). Between the trimmed V and J ends, which lost 5 bases and 6 bases, there was a span of 14 bases.

This chain uses TRBV15 with TRBJ1-4, with unresolved D. CDR1 LNHNV and CDR2 YYDKDF come from the germline V gene (reference sequence). This CDR3 is built from 15 residues. V was cut by 0 bases and J by 7 bases, with 12 bases left in between. Here the CDR3 DNA reads TGTGCCACCAGCAGAGATACCGTGGGAGGTGAAAAACTGTTTTTT. Protein sequence: CATSRDTVGGEKLFF.

The J gene is TRBJ2-7, the V gene TRBV6-5, with 9 bases matching TRBD1. The CDR3 runs 13 residues. The V and J ends lost 8 bases and 5 bases, in that order; junction bases with no gene match: 7. Germline V lookup: CDR1 MNHEY, CDR2 SVGAGI. CDR3 bases: TGTGCCAGCCGGGACAGGGTGATCGACGAGCAGTACTTC. Its translation is CASRDRVIDEQYF.

This sequence joins TRBV30 and TRBJ2-5; TRBD2 aligns across 7 bases. Per the germline V gene, CDR1 is GTSNPN and CDR2 is SVGIG (reference sequence). This CDR3 is built from 13 residues. V gave up 0 bases and J gave up 11 bases; unmatched junction bases: 9. CDR3 DNA sequence: TGTGCCTGGAGTGTAGTTAACGGGGAGGGGCAGTACTTC. Its protein product is CAWSVVNGEGQYF.

The chain uses TRBV9 and TRBJ2-2; 11 positions match TRBD2. This CDR3 contains 16 residues. From germline, CDR1 is SGDLS and CDR2 YYNGEE. Trimming at V came to 3 bases and at J to 5 bases, leaving 6 bases not matched to a gene. Written as DNA, the CDR3 is TGTGCCAGCAGCGGCCTAGCGGGGGGCCGGACCGGGGAGCTGTTTTTT. This translates into CASSGLAGGRTGELFF.

The V and J genes are TRBV29-1 and TRBJ2-1; the D is unclear. With 6 bases removed from V and 2 bases from J, the gap between germline ends came to 11 bases. The germline CDR1 and CDR2 sequences are SQVTM and ANQGSEA. CDR3 size: 13 residues. CDR3 nucleotide sequence: TGCAGCGTCCAGGTATACCCCTACAATGAGCAGTTCTTC. It encodes CSVQVYPYNEQFF.

The chain uses TRBV30 and TRBJ2-5, with 10 bases identical to TRBD2. Germline trimming cut 2 bases from V and 2 bases from J; bases unmatched to any gene: 8. Looked up from germline, CDR1 is GTSNPN and CDR2 is SVGIG (reference sequence). The CDR3 contains 16 residues. CDR3 in DNA: TGTGCCTGGAGTACGGCTAGCGGGGGCCAACAAGAGACCCAGTACTTC. It yields the protein CAWSTASGGQQETQYF. Drawing the rest from reference TRBV30 and TRBJ2-5, the complete variable domain is SQTIHQWPATLVQPVGSPLSLECTVEGTSNPNLYWYRQAAGRGLQLLFYSVGIGQISSEVPQNLSASRPQDRQFILSSKKLLLSDSGFYLCAWSTASGGQQETQYFGPGTRLLVL.

The DNA for the CDR3 is TGTGCCAGCAGTGATCCCGACGCGATCTATGGCTACACCTTC. This translates into CASSDPDAIYGYTF. The chain couples TRBV2 to TRBJ1-2; no reliable D call. Trimming shortened V by 3 bases and J by 4 bases, and 12 bases separated the two germline ends. This CDR3 has 14 amino acids. Germline values: CDR1 SNHLY, CDR2 FYNNEI.

The chain couples TRBV25-1 to TRBJ2-5; no reliable D call. Trimming removed 7 bases from V and 3 bases from J, with 6 bases in between. The germline CDR1 and CDR2 sequences are MGHDK and SYGVNS. CDR3 length: 11 amino acids. The CDR3 is CASIGEETQYF. The CDR3 DNA sequence: TGTGCCAGCATTGGCGAAGAGACCCAGTACTTC.

The chain carries TRBV30 and TRBJ1-1, with D perhaps TRBD1 (6 bases). Per the germline V gene, CDR1 is GTSNPN and CDR2 is SVGIG (reference sequence). V gave up 8 bases and J gave up 2 bases, with 12 bases separating them. This CDR3 has 12 residues. The CDR3 protein is CASYRVNTEAFF. CDR3 sequence (DNA): TGTGCCAGTTACAGGGTCAACACTGAAGCTTTCTTT.

The J gene is TRBJ1-2, the V gene TRBV13, with D unresolved. Germline CDR1 is PRHDT and CDR2 is FYEKMQ (reference sequence). The CDR3 spans 16 residues. V lost 1 base and J 4 bases, leaving 16 bases between the germline ends. CDR3 nucleotides: TGTGCCAGCAGCTTAGCCCGACCTCCCCGAGGCTATGGCTACACCTTC. Its translation is CASSLARPPRGYGYTF.

This sequence joins TRBV30 and TRBJ2-7; 7 nucleotides align to TRBD1. The V gene's germline CDR1 is GTSNPN and CDR2 SVGIG (reference sequence). J was trimmed by 7 bases and V by 2 bases; bases with no gene match: 14. This CDR3 has 15 amino acids. In nucleotides, the CDR3 is TGTGCCTGGAGTCCTATAGGACAGGCCCACCTAGAGCAGTACTTC. Amino acid sequence: CAWSPIGQAHLEQYF.

In this sample, this clone turned up once. This chain uses TRBV5-1 with TRBJ2-2; 10 bases agree with TRBD1. V trimming: 3 bases; J trimming: 6 bases; junction bases outside the gene matches: 2. The germline V gene encodes CDR1 SGHRS and CDR2 YFSETQ. The CDR3 totals 14 residues. The CDR3 protein is CASSWGQGSGELFF. In DNA, the CDR3 is TGCGCCAGCAGCTGGGGACAGGGGTCCGGGGAGCTGTTTTTT.

In this sample, this clone turned up a few times. The CDR3 sequence: CASSEWNQPQHF. In DNA, the CDR3 is TGTGCCAGCAGTGAGTGGAATCAGCCCCAGCATTTT. The chain carries TRBV25-1 and TRBJ1-5; D is unresolved. V dropped 3 bases and J dropped 4 bases, with 4 bases sitting between them. The length of the CDR3 is 12 residues. The germline V gene encodes CDR1 MGHDK and CDR2 SYGVNS. Filled out from reference TRBV25-1 and TRBJ1-5, the complete variable domain reads EADIYQTPRYLVIGTGKKITLECSQTMGHDKMYWYQQDPGMELHLIHYSYGVNSTEKGDLSSESTVSRIRTEHFPLTLESARPSHTSQYLCASSEWNQPQHFGDGTRLSIL.

The chain links TRBV7-6 to TRBJ1-1; D uncertain. The CDR3 runs to 13 residues. Germline V gene data show CDR1 as SGHVS and CDR2 as FNYEAQ. Trimming shortened V by 8 bases and J by 4 bases, and 14 bases separated the two germline ends. The CDR3 sequence: CASVGWRTTEAFF. In DNA, the CDR3 is TGTGCCAGCGTCGGTTGGCGGACCACTGAAGCTTTCTTT.

This clone has a handful of counts. This same CDR3 is encoded by further DNA sequences in the sample. The genes are TRBV20-1 and TRBJ2-5; a weak D match, TRBD2 (5 bases). Germline-derived CDR1 and CDR2 are DFQATT and SNEGSKA (reference sequence). The V gene lost 3 bases and the J gene lost 3 bases, with 5 bases spanning the gap. CDR3 size: 11 residues. Here the CDR3 reads CSASGEETQYF. The CDR3 coding sequence is TGCAGTGCTAGCGGGGAAGAGACCCAGTACTTC.